This T cell receptor (beta chain) was recorded in a study of early T cells in non-severe SARS-CoV-2 infection. MiXCR was run by TCRdb on the 5' RACE reads, yielding one entry per CDR3 protein. The sample includes around 40,000 distinct CDR3 sequences, less than 7% of them seen just once. The table lists this clonotype with a few counts. Per the germline V gene, CDR1 is SQVTM and CDR2 is ANQGSEA. The CDR3 has 15 amino acids. The TCR sequence derives from an adult who was a healthcare worker with PCR-confirmed SARS-CoV-2 infection or an uninfected control (not recorded which). This chain links TRBV29-1 with TRBJ2-1; 9 nucleotides align to TRBD2. This specimen was whole blood, taken at baseline. The CDR3 region is CNVEGLAGSYNEQFF. The CDR3 nucleotides are TGCAACGTAGAAGGGCTAGCGGGGTCCTACAATGAGCAGTTCTTC.